This TCR beta chain derives from a study of Graves' ophthalmopathy and Graves' hyperthyroidism. Study-wide results and caveats: Ophthalmopathy and stable hyperthyroidism were discriminated by a 13-signature model, with about 90% sensitivity and around 81% specificity.

Researchers took RNA transcripts and amplified TCR beta CDR3 regions from them. Scientists carried out first-round RT-PCR using HTBI primers and then a second-round multiplex PCR. Via MiXCR, TCRdb re-called the multiplex PCR reads, giving one row per CDR3 protein. Of hundreds of thousands of distinct CDR3 sequences listed, about a fifth are singletons. This clonotype was seen ten or more times. Its antigen is unknown. Eligible hyperthyroidism cases comprised new diagnoses of under 2 months' duration in individuals aged 18 to 65. The sequence derives from a woman aged 18-29 years with stable Graves' hyperthyroidism. Some clones in this sample may be carry-over from other donors' samples. Source material: peripheral blood.

The CDR3 DNA follows: TGTGCCAGCAGCTTAGAAGGGACCCCGCCCGAGCAGTACTTC. As protein: CASSLEGTPPEQYF. This chain connects TRBV7-8 to TRBJ2-7; D is tentatively TRBD1 or TRBD2 (5 bases each). The CDR3 is made up of 14 amino acids. CDR1 is SGHVS and CDR2 is FQNEAQ in the germline V gene. With 1 base removed from V and 6 bases from J, the gap between germline ends came to 13 bases. The full variable domain, its missing parts supplied by reference TRBV7-8 and TRBJ2-7, is GAGVSQSPRYKVAKRGQDVALRCDPISGHVSLFWYQQALGQGPEFLTYFQNEAQLDKSGLPSDRFFAERPEGSVSTLKIQRTQQEDSAVYLCASSLEGTPPEQYFGPGTRLTVT.